This T cell receptor (beta chain) stems from a study of cytomegalovirus exposure and HLA in healthy donors (TCRdb year 2017). Turning to the overall study: An earlier analysis of approximately 640 of the donors reported about 250 Gb of sequence data and roughly 110 million unique TCR beta sequences from 150 million to 200 million T cells. A later analysis re-examined previously published TCR beta repertoires from hundreds of donors and added high-resolution HLA genotyping to investigate patterns of TCR occurrence. Using immunosequencing, the study profiled T cell repertoires from 500 to 800 subjects and related those repertoires to cytomegalovirus serostatus. An early release that covered about 600 HLA-typed donors contained about 300 gigabases of sequencing data and 80 million or so unique TCR sequences. The genetic ancestry cluster associated with self-reported Caucasian donors included around four fifths of the approximately 400 genotyped donors. Rather than drawing on any new phenotypic data, the later analysis identified candidate immune exposures from TCR beta sequences and the way those sequences occurred across donors. HLA typing covered class I and class II loci at four-digit resolution. A separate validation cohort of about 110 different subjects was used in addition to the approximately 610-subject first cohort. In an earlier analysis of 500 to 650 of the donors, high-throughput TCR beta sequencing was used to judge whether each TCR beta V gene segment behaved as functional or pseudogenic. A handful of DR-DQ haplotypes were handled as single units for association and clustering because linkage in the cohort was strong. The study was designed to test whether signatures of past pathogen exposure could be identified by cataloging public T cell receptors. The study combined high-throughput TCR immunosequencing, statistical association of individual TCRs with disease status, and machine learning to predict cytomegalovirus infection status. Typing coverage differed by locus: A, B, C, DRB1 and DQB1 were typed in roughly 629-630 donors, DQA1 in 522, DPA1 in some 570, and DPB1 in roughly 450. Among roughly 400 genotyped donors of the cohort, an average of approximately 240,000 unique TCR beta nucleotide sequences was sequenced per donor, of which about 18% were non-productive. In a later genetic analysis, genome-wide SNP genotypes for 398 of the 666 donors were used, and that subset was treated as a discovery cohort. Alongside the repertoire data, information on donor age, sex, ethnicity and CMV serostatus was compiled. All discovery cohort repertoires had been generated on a single sequencing platform.

The sample holds a few counts of this clone. No antigen is known for it. Base qualities are not recorded, but no much larger clone differs from it by a single base. Library preparation employed the immunoSEQ multiplex PCR assay. For the multiplex PCR, a mixture combining 60 forward primers for TCR Vbeta segments and 13 reverse primers for TCR Jbeta segments was used. Amplification of the CDR3 region of rearranged TCR beta genes was performed with a multiplex PCR assay on genomic DNA. On the Illumina HiSeq System, the amplified TCR beta libraries were sequenced as 87-base-pair reads. The study's processing was this. Across the 666 repertoires, a later analysis counted some 81 million unique TCR beta chains, roughly 11 million of which were shared by at least two donors. Raw reads were error-corrected and collapsed into unique sequences by a nearest-neighbor algorithm in which closely related sequences were merged to remove PCR and sequencing errors. To assign V, D and J gene segments, CDR3 sequences were aligned to IMGT reference sequences. For a sequence to be retained, a match of at least six nucleotides to both a V gene segment and a J gene segment was required. Rearrangements were called productive when the CDR3 lacked stop codons and stayed in frame with V and J; all others were non-productive. CDR3 was defined by IMGT convention, running from the second conserved V-encoded cysteine to the conserved J-encoded phenylalanine. The earlier analysis of approximately 590 of the donors excluded any sequence lacking an unambiguous match to a single V gene segment. In an earlier analysis of roughly 600 of the donors, a V segment was called functional when productive rearrangements were above 56.7%, and segregating when the standard deviation between donors exceeded 5%. A statistical classification framework was built for diagnosing cytomegalovirus status from the catalog of TCR beta chain sequences. In a later analysis, V and J genes were assigned by comparing TCR nucleotide sequences against IMGT/GENE-DB human TR gene sequences. The TCRdist pipeline was used in a later analysis to assign CDR3 sequences and most-parsimonious VDJ recombination scenarios. A later analysis defined each TCR beta chain by its CDR3 amino acid sequence plus V-gene family, and excluded reads lacking a unique V-gene family. To address suspected cross-contamination and a sequencing artifact, a later analysis removed approximately 590 highly shared, low-generation-probability nucleotide sequences. In a later analysis, a clonal expansion index for each public chain was calculated from normalized within-repertoire ranks of inferred template counts. A later analysis computed generation probabilities with a VDJ recombination model fitted to out-of-frame rearrangements, and checked the results against IGoR. Hypergeometric tests were used in a later analysis to score TCR-TCR, TCR-HLA and TCR-CMV co-occurrence, with a repertoire-size bias correction applied to the TCR pairs. A later analysis estimated false discovery rates by permuting HLA or CMV assignments 20 times. In a later analysis, co-occurring TCRs were grouped using DBSCAN, and TCRdist sequence similarity was added for clustering within HLA-allele-positive subsets. Repertoires with fewer than 30,000 or more than 120,000 public chains were left out of co-occurrence clustering, as were about 5 repertoires with anomalous nucleotide sharing. TCRdb obtained this table from immuneACCESS and retained in-frame rearrangements with V and J assigned. These tables miss some clones; where compared with another copy, unresolved V genes account for less than half of the shortfall, and the remainder is unexplained. V and J calls plus clone size are reproduced from that table; the DNA served to infer D and trimming. This sample gives 100,000 to 150,000 clones in total; less than 80% of them show up just once. Less than 4% of the sample belongs to the ten largest clones.

The cohort was made up of approximately 700 healthy bone marrow donors. At the time of sampling, every cohort member was nominally healthy, though immune exposures that went unrecorded were likely present. The donor tested CMV seropositive, placing the donor among the 290 or so seropositive members of the cohort. A peripheral blood sample was collected from each donor, and TCR beta sequencing was performed on peripheral blood mononuclear cells. The Qiagen DNeasy Blood Extraction Kit was used to extract genomic DNA from the blood cell samples. General findings and caveats noted by the study authors: Immune exposure information for the cohort was limited to CMV serostatus. According to a later analysis, TCR association rates differed among HLA loci, with DRB1 alleles showing the most associated TCRs and HLA-C alleles showing the fewest. Seventeen rarely observed V segments, including chromosome 9 orphons, were excluded from the earlier analysis of several hundred of the donors because counts were too low. Roughly uniform sequencing depth across donors was assumed in presence/absence analyses, although this assumption may not hold. A total of 164 TCR beta chains were listed by the study as associated with cytomegalovirus. In a later analysis, HLA-associated TCR beta chains were found to be more clonally expanded and to have lower generation probabilities than equally common non-associated chains. The authors suggested that the approach could potentially be extended to other disease states and immunological phenotypes. Linkage disequilibrium might explain the correlated functional status among segregating V segments, but an unknown experimental factor could not be excluded. Because HLA typing was missing for some donors at each locus, association tests included only the typed subset. Because the 87-base-pair reads could not distinguish some IMGT-functional V segments, including TRBV6-2 and TRBV6-3, those segments were excluded. In a later analysis, several top co-occurrence clusters were reported to appear linked to parvovirus B19, influenza, CMV and Epstein-Barr virus. In this cohort, only TCR beta chains were sequenced, and detectable features were limited by the absence of alpha or paired-chain data. Compared with the roughly 700-donor mean, donors in an Asian-associated ancestry cluster had fewer N-insertions in productive TCRs, according to a later genetic analysis. When HLA alleles, especially DR and DQ, strongly co-occurred, TCR associations were difficult to assign to individual alleles. A further reported finding was that TCR beta sequences accurately predicted the HLA-A and HLA-B alleles for most subjects in the first cohort. Most TCR sequences were seen in very few donors, while some public TCRs were found in many individuals. A later genetic analysis associated a missense DCLRE1C variant with V-gene and J-gene trimming of TCR beta chains, and an independent cohort replicated the association. A few of the identified cytomegalovirus-associated TCR beta chains were confirmed in vitro to be specific for cytomegalovirus antigens. An earlier analysis of 587 of the donors showed that most TCR beta V segments appeared in productive rearrangements either about 90% or about 30% of the time, which broadly matched IMGT annotations. A later analysis found that most CMV-associated TCR beta chains appeared HLA-restricted, with HLA associations seemingly driven largely by CMV exposure. Cytomegalovirus status was reported to be diagnosed by the classifier with high specificity and sensitivity in both the original and validation cohorts. At a false discovery rate of 0.05, a later analysis linked around 17,000 TCR beta sequences to specific HLA alleles. A group of highly shared sequence variants was considered likely to be a technical artifact of the sequencing pipeline.

From the cysteine up to the phenylalanine, the CDR3 has a length of 15 residues. CDR3 DNA only is kept here, 45 bases in frame from base 1. The germline V gene supplies CDR1 MNHEY and CDR2 SVGAGI. Relative to germline, V is missing 6 bases and J is missing 6 bases, with 9 bases of the junction outside any gene match. Input material: PBMCs. The rearranged chain carries TRBV6-5 and TRBJ1-5; TRBD1 fits 9 bases in the junction. The receptor was isolated from a middle-aged man in good health and CMV-seropositive. The CDR3 region: CASSLSGTGIQPQHF. The DNA is as follows: TGTGCCAGCAGCCTCTCCGGGACAGGGATTCAGCCCCAGCATTTT.